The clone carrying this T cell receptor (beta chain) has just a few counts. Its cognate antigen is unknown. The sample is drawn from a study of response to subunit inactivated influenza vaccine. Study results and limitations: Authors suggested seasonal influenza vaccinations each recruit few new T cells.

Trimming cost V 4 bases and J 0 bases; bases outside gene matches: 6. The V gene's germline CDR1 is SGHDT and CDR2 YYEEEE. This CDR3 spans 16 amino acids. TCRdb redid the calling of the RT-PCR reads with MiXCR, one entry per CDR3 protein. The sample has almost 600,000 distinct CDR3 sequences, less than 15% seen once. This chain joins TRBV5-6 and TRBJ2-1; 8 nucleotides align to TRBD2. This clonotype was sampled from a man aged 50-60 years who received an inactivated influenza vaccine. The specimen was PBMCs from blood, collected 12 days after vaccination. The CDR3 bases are TGTGCCAGCAGCAACATAGCGGGACTCTCCTACAATGAGCAGTTCTTC. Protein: CASSNIAGLSYNEQFF.